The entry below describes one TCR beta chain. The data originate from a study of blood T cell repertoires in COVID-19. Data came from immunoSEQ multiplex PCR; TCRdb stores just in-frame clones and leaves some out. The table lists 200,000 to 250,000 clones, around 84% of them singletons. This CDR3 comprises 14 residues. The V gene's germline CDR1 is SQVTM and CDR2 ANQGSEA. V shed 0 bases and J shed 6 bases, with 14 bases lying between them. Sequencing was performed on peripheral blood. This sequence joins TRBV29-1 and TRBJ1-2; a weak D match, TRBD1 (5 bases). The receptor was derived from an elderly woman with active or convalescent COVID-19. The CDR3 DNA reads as TGCAGCGTTGAAGATCGCGGCAGGGCCCATGGCTACACCTTC. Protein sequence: CSVEDRGRAHGYTF.